These T cell receptor beta chains were read from a single sample in a study of identical twins. TCRdb redid the calling of the 5' RACE reads with MiXCR, one entry per CDR3 protein. The top ten hold 0.98% of the sample, which has roughly 700,000 distinct CDR3 sequences, around 8.6% seen once. The same specimen was also included in a second study, on yellow fever vaccine responses in identical twins.

Sequences were obtained from PBMCs. The receptors were gathered from a young woman in good health. Both conserved end residues are part of each CDR3. Each record gives: CDR3 length, D gene, J gene, clone size, V gene, CDR3 protein, CDR3 DNA. The D gene is left open where the match is weak. Some rows mark clone size as missing; the rest say once, few, many or name a class of expanded clone.

length: 13; D: -; J: TRBJ2-2; size: -; V: TRBV29-1; CDR3: CSVAQGNTGELFF; DNA: TGCAGCGTTGCCCAGGGTAACACCGGGGAGCTGTTTTTT
length: 12; D: -; J: TRBJ2-7; size: many; V: TRBV12-3/TRBV12-4; CDR3: CASSYDMYEQYF; DNA: TGTGCCAGCAGCTATGACATGTACGAGCAGTACTTC
length: 13; D: -; J: TRBJ1-1; size: -; V: TRBV7-2; CDR3: CASSPGTYTEAFF; DNA: TGTGCCAGCAGCCCTGGGACTTACACTGAAGCTTTCTTT
length: 17; D: TRBD2; J: TRBJ2-3; size: -; V: TRBV9; CDR3: CASSVTRSGRAGDTQYF; DNA: TGTGCCAGCAGCGTAACTCGAAGCGGGAGGGCCGGAGATACGCAGTATTTT
length: 14; D: -; J: TRBJ2-5; size: few; V: TRBV20-1; CDR3: CSASSSLSKETQYF; DNA: TGCAGTGCTAGCTCCTCGTTGTCTAAAGAGACCCAGTACTTC
length: 15; D: -; J: TRBJ2-3; size: many; V: TRBV7-9; CDR3: CASSLSISSTDTQYF; DNA: TGTGCCAGCAGCTTAAGTATCTCCAGCACAGATACGCAGTATTTT
length: 15; D: -; J: TRBJ2-1; size: few; V: TRBV24-1; CDR3: CATSDLPGTGNEQFF; DNA: TGTGCCACCAGTGACTTGCCAGGTACCGGGAATGAGCAGTTCTTC
length: 16; D: -; J: TRBJ2-7; size: few; V: TRBV6-2/TRBV6-3; CDR3: CASSYPTPPVTYEQYF; DNA: TGTGCCAGCAGTTACCCGACCCCCCCGGTTACCTACGAGCAGTACTTC
length: 14; D: -; J: TRBJ2-5; size: -; V: TRBV20-1; CDR3: CSASTTFYRETQYF; DNA: TGCAGTGCTAGCACAACTTTCTACAGGGAGACCCAGTACTTC
length: 13; D: -; J: TRBJ2-2; size: many; V: TRBV5-1; CDR3: CASSSQITGELFF; DNA: TGCGCCAGCAGCTCCCAGATCACCGGGGAGCTGTTTTTT
length: 13; D: -; J: TRBJ1-5; size: few; V: TRBV12-3/TRBV12-4; CDR3: CASADRSNQPQHF; DNA: TGTGCCAGCGCTGACAGAAGCAATCAGCCCCAGCATTTT
length: 15; D: TRBD1; J: TRBJ2-7; size: -; V: TRBV4-2; CDR3: CASSSPGQGRIEQYF; DNA: TGTGCCAGCAGCTCGCCGGGACAGGGTAGAATTGAGCAGTACTTC
length: 13; D: -; J: TRBJ2-5; size: few; V: TRBV30; CDR3: CAWSFRPVETQYF; DNA: TGTGCCTGGAGTTTCAGGCCAGTGGAGACCCAGTACTTC